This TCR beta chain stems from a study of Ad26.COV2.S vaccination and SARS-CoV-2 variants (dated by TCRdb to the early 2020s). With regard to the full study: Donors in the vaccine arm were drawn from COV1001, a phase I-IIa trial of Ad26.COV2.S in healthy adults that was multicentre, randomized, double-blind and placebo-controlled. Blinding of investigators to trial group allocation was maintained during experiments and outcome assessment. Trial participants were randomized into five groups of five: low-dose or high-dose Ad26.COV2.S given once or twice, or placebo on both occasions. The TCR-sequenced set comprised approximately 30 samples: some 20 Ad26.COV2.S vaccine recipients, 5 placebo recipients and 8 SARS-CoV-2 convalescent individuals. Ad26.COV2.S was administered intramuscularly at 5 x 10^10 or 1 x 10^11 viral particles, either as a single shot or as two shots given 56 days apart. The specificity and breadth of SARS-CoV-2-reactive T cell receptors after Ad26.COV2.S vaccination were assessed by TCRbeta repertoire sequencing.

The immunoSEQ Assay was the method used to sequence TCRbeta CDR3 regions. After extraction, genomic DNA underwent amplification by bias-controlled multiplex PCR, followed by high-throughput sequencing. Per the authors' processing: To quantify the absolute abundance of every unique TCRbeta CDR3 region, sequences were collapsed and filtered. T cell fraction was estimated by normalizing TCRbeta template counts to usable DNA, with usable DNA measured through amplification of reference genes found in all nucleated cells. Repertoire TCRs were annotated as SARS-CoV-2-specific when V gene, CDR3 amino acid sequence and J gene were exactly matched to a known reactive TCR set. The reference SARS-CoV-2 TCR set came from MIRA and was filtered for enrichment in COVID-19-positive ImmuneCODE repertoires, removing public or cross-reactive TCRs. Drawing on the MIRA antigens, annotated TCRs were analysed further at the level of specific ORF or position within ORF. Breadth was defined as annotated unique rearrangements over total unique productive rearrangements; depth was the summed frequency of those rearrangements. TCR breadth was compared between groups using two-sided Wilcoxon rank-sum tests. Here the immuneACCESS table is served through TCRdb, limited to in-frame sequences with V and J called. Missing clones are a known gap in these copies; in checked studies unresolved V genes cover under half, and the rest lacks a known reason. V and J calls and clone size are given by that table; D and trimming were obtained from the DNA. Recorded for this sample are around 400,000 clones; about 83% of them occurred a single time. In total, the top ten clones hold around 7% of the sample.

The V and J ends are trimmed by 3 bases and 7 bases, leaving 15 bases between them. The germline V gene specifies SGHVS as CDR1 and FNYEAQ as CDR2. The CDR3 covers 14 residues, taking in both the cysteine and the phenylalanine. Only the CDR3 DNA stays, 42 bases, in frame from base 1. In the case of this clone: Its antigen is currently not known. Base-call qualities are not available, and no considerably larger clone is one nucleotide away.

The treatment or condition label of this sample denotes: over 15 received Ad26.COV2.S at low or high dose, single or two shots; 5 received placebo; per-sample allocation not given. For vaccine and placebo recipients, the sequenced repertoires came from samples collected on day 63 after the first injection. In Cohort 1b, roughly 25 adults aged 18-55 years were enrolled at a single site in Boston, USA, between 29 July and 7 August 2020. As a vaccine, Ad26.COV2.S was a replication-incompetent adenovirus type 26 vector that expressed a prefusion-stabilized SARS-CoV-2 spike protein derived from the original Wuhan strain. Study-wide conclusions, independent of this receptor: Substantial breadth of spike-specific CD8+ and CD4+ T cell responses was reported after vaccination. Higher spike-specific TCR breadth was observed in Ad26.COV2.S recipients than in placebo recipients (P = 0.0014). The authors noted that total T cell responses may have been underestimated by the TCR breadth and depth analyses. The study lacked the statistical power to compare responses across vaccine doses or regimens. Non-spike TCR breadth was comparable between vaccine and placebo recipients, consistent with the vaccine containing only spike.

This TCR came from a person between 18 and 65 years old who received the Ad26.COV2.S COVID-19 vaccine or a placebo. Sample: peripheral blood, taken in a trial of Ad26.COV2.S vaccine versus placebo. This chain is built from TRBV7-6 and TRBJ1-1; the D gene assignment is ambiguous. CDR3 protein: CASSLPGNLHEAFF. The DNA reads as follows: TGTGCCAGCAGCTTGCCAGGAAATTTGCATGAAGCTTTCTTT.